The present entry profiles one T cell receptor (beta chain) with its context. Its antigen is not known. This record belongs to a study of beta chain features in type 1 diabetes. Notes on the study in general: All four CD4+ subsets of Type 1 diabetes patients contained TCRB CDR3s that were moderately but significantly shorter.

Expressed TCRB transcripts were sequenced because the entire RNA isolate underwent reverse transcription. Profiling relied on immunoSEQ multiplex PCR, and the TCRdb table lists in-frame clones only, not all of them. The sample lists 600,000 to 750,000 clones, around an eighth seen once, with more than 0.1% in the top ten. The ends lost 4 bases at V and 7 bases at J; junction bases unmatched: 7. The CDR3 consists of 15 residues. Germline CDR1 and CDR2: LGHNT and FRNRAP. This chain links TRBV12-5 with TRBJ2-1, with 10 bases lining up with TRBD1. Specimen: naive CD4+ T cells from blood. The sequence was obtained from a man aged 25-45 years with type 1 diabetes. Here the CDR3 DNA reads TGTGCTAGTGGTTCCTGGACAGGGGGTGGGAATGAGCAGTTCTTC. Translating it yields CASGSWTGGGNEQFF. The full variable domain, completed using reference TRBV12-5 and TRBJ2-1, is DARVTQTPRHKVTEMGQEVTMRCQPILGHNTVFWYRQTMMQGLELLAYFRNRAPLDDSGMPKDRFSAEMPDATLATLKIQPSEPRDSAVYFCASGSWTGGGNEQFFGPGTRLTVL.